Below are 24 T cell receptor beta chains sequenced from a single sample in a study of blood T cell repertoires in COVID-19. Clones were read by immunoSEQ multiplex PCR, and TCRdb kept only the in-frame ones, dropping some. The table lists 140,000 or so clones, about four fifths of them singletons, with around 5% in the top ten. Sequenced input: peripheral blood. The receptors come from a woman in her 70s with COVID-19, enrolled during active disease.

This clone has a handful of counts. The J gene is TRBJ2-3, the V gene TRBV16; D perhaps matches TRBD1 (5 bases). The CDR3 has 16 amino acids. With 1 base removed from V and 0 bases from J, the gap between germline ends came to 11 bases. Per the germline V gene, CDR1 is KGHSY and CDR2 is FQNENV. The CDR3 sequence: CASSQWGKTSTDTQYF. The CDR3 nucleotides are TGTGCCAGCAGCCAATGGGGCAAAACTAGCACAGATACGCAGTATTTT.

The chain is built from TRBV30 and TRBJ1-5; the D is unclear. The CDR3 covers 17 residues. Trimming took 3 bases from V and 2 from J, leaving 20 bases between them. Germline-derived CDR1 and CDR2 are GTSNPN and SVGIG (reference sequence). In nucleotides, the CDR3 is TGTGCCTGGAGCCACCCAGGAGCGGGGATGGGCAATCAGCCCCAGCATTTT. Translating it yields CAWSHPGAGMGNQPQHF.

Written as DNA, the CDR3 is TGTGCCAGCAGCTCACTAGCGGCAGTGGGGCGCGGGTATAATTCACCCCTCCACTTT. This encodes CASSSLAAVGRGYNSPLHF. The chain carries TRBV7-2 and TRBJ1-6; D perhaps matches TRBD1 (5 bases). V shed 4 bases and J shed 4 bases, with 23 bases lying between them. The CDR3 spans 19 residues. CDR1 and CDR2 (germline): SGHTA, FQGNSA.

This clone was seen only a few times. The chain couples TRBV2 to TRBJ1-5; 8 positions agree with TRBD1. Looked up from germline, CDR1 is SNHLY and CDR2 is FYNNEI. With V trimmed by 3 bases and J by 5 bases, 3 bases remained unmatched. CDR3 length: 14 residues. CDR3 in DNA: TGTGCCAGCAGTGAGACAGGGGCGTATCAGCCCCAGCATTTT. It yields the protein CASSETGAYQPQHF.

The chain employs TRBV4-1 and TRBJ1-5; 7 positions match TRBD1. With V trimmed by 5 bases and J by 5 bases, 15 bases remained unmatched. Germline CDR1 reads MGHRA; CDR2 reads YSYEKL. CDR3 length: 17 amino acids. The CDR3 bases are TGCGCCAGCAGCTTAGTTCCAGAGGGGACAGTTCATCAGCCCCAGCATTTT. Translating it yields CASSLVPEGTVHQPQHF.

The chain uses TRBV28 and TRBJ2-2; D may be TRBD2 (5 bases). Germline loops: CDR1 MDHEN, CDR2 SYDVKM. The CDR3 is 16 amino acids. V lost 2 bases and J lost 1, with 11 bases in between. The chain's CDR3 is CASSLERPQNTGELFF. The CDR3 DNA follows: TGTGCCAGCAGTTTAGAGCGGCCGCAGAACACCGGGGAGCTGTTTTTT. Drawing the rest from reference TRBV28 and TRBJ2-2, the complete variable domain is DVKVTQSSRYLVKRTGEKVFLECVQDMDHENMFWYRQDPGLGLRLIYFSYDVKMKEKGDIPEGYSVSREKKERFSLILESASTNQTSMYLCASSLERPQNTGELFFGEGSRLTVL.

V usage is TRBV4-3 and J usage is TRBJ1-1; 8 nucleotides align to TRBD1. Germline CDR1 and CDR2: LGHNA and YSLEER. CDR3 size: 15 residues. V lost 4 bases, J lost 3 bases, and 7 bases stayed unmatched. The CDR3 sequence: CASSPTGAVDTEAFF. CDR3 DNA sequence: TGCGCCAGCAGCCCGACAGGGGCAGTGGACACTGAAGCTTTCTTT.

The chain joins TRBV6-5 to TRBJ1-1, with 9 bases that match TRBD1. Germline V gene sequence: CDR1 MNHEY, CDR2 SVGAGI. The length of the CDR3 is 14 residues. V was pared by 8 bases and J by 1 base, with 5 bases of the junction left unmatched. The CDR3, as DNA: TGTGCCAGCCAACAGGGGGCGACGAACACTGAAGCTTTCTTT. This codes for CASQQGATNTEAFF.

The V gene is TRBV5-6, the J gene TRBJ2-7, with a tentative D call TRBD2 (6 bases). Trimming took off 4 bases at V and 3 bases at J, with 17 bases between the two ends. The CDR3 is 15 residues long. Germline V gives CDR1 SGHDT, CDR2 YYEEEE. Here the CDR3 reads CASSTIAGSNYEQYF. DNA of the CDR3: TGTGCCAGCAGCACGATCGCGGGGTCAAACTACGAGCAGTACTTC.

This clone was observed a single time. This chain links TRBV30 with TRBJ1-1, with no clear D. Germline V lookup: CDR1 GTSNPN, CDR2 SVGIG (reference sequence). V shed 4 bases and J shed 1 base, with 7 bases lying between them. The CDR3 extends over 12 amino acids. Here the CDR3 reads CAWKEGNTEAFF. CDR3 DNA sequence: TGTGCCTGGAAGGAGGGGAACACTGAAGCTTTCTTT.

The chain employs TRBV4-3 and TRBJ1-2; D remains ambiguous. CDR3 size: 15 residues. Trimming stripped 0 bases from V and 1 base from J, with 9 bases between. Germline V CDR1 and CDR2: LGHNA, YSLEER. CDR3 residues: CASSQDPVVNYGYTF. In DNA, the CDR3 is TGCGCCAGCAGCCAAGATCCGGTCGTTAACTATGGCTACACCTTC.

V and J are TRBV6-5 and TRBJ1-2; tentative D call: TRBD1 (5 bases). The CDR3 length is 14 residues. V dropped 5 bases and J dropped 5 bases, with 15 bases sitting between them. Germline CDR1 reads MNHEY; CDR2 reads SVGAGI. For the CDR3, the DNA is TGTGCCAGCAGTCCCTGGACACAATCGTATGGCTACACCTTC. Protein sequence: CASSPWTQSYGYTF.

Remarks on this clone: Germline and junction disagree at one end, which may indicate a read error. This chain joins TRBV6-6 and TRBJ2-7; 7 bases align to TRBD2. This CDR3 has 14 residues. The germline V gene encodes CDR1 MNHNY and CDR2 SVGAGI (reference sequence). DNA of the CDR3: TGTGCCTGCAGGACTAGTCAGGGTTACGGCGAGCAGTACTTC. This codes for CACRTSQGYGEQYF.

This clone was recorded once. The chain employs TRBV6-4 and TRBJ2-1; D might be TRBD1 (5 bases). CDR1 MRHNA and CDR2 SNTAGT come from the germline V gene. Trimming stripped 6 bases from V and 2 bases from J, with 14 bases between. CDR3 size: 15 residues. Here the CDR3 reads CASRLVGAPYNEQFF. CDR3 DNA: TGTGCCAGCAGACTTGTAGGGGCCCCCTACAATGAGCAGTTCTTC.

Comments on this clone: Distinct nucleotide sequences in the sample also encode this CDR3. CDR3 DNA: TGTGCCAGCAGCTTAGATGGGACTAGCACAGATACGCAGTATTTT. Protein product: CASSLDGTSTDTQYF. The rearrangement uses TRBV11-3 and TRBJ2-3, with D possibly TRBD2 on 6 matching bases. Germline V gene data show CDR1 as SGHNT and CDR2 as YENEEA. The CDR3 runs to 15 residues. Trimming cost V 0 bases and J 0 bases, with 7 bases left between them. Variable domain in full (rest from reference TRBV11-3 and TRBJ2-3): EAGVVQSPRYKIIEKKQPVAFWCNPISGHNTLYWYLQNLGQGPELLIRYENEEAVDDSQLPKDRFSAERLKGVDSTLKIQPAELGDSAVYLCASSLDGTSTDTQYFGPGTRLTVL.

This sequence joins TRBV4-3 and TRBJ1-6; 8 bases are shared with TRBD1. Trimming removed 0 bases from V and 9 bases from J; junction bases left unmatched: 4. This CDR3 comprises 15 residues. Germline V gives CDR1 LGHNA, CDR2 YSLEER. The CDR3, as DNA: TGCGCCAGCAGCCAAGAAGGACAGGGCGGTTCACCCCTCCACTTT. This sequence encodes CASSQEGQGGSPLHF.

DNA of the CDR3: TGCGCCAGCAGCCAGGATCCGGGACAGGGCTTCTACGAGCAGTACTTC. As protein: CASSQDPGQGFYEQYF. The V call is TRBV4-1, the J call TRBJ2-7; 9 bases are shared with TRBD1. With 3 bases clipped from V and 3 bases from J, the junction kept 9 bases outside the gene matches. The length of the CDR3 is 16 residues. Per germline, CDR1 MGHRA and CDR2 YSYEKL.

The CDR3 sequence is CSVEGHRGEKLFF. DNA for the CDR3: TGCAGCGTTGAAGGGCATAGGGGTGAAAAACTGTTTTTT. The chain links TRBV29-1 to TRBJ1-4; D perhaps matches TRBD1 (5 bases). The CDR3 is 13 residues long. Germline loops: CDR1 SQVTM, CDR2 ANQGSEA. Trimming stripped 1 base from V and 7 bases from J, with 10 bases between.

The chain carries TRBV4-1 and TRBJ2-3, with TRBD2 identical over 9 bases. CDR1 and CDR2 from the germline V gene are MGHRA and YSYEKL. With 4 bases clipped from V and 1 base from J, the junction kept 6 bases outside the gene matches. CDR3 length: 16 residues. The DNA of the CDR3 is TGCGCCAGCAGCCGAGACATAGCGGGAGGCACAGATACGCAGTATTTT. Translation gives CASSRDIAGGTDTQYF.

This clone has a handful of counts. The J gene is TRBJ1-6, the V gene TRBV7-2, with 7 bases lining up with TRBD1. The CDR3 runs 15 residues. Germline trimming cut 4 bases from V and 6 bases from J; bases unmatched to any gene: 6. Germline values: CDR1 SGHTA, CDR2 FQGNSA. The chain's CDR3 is CASSWGQRLNSPLHF. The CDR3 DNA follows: TGTGCCAGCAGCTGGGGACAGAGACTTAATTCACCCCTCCACTTT.

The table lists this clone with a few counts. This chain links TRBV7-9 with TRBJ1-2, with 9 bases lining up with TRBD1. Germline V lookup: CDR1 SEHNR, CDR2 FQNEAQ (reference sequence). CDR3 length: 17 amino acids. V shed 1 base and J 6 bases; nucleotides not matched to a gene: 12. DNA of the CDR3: TGTGCCAGCAGCTTAGGAATCGGACAGGGGACGAGCGATGGCTACACCTTC. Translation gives CASSLGIGQGTSDGYTF.

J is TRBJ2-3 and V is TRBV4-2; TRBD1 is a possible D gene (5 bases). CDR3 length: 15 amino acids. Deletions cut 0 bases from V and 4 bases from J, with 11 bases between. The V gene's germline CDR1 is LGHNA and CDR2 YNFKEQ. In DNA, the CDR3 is TGTGCCAGCAGCCAAGATGGGCAGGGCCCAGATACGCAGTATTTT. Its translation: CASSQDGQGPDTQYF.

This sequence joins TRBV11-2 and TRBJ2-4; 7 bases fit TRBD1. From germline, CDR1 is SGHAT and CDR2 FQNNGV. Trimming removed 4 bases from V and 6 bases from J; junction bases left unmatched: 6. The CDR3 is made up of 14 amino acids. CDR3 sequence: CASSSIRTGNIQYF. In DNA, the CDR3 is TGTGCCAGCAGCTCAATAAGGACAGGAAACATTCAGTACTTC. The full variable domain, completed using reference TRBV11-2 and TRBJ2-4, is EAGVAQSPRYKIIEKRQSVAFWCNPISGHATLYWYQQILGQGPKLLIQFQNNGVVDDSQLPKDRFSAERLKGVDSTLKIQPAKLEDSAVYLCASSSIRTGNIQYFGAGTRLSVL.

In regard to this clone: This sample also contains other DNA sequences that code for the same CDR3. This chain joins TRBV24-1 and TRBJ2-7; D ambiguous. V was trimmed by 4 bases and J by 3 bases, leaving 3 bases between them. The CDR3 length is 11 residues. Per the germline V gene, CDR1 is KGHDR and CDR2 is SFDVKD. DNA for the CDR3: TGTGCCACCAGTGACCTCTACGAGCAGTACTTC. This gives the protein CATSDLYEQYF.